The 24 T cell receptor beta chains below all came from one sample that was sequenced in a study of blood T cells in healthy people across ages (dated by TCRdb to the mid-2010s). Libraries came from 5' RACE. Sequencing relied on an Illumina HiSeq 2500. A second about 7 to 12 cycle PCR used a sample-barcoded 5' primer and a J-beta primer mix. TCRdb's own reprocessing of the public reads used fastp at Q25 and MiXCR and kept productive beta chains. For every CDR3 protein sequence, its rows merge into one entry that carries the most common genes and DNA. This sample lists 450,000 to 650,000 distinct CDR3 sequences; 24% were detected once. The ten most abundant clones make up roughly 10% of the sample. These records were also assigned to another study, of T cells of mothers and their children.

The specimen was blood. Receptors originate from a boy between 10 and 17 years old in good health.

This clonotype was seen more than once but under ten times. The rearrangement joins TRBV11-1 to TRBJ2-7, with TRBD2 matching over 10 bases. Germline V CDR1 and CDR2: SGHAT, FQDESV (reference sequence). The trim removed 3 bases at V and 0 bases at J, leaving 8 bases unmatched. This CDR3 comprises 17 residues. CDR3 residues: CASSFPRASGSSYEQYF. As DNA, the CDR3 is TGTGCCAGCAGCTTCCCCAGGGCTAGCGGGAGCTCCTACGAGCAGTACTTC.

The gene calls are TRBV6-6 and TRBJ2-7, with D maybe TRBD1 (6 bases). Trimming removed 2 bases at V and 3 bases at J, with 14 bases between. This CDR3 is built from 15 residues. Germline CDR1 and CDR2: MNHNY and SVGAGI (reference sequence). CDR3 sequence (DNA): TGTGCCAGCAGTTACAACACAGCCAGGGGCTACGAGCAGTACTTC. Its protein product is CASSYNTARGYEQYF.

The V gene is TRBV7-2, the J gene TRBJ2-3, with 7 positions matching TRBD2. The V gene's germline CDR1 is SGHTA and CDR2 FQGNSA. The CDR3 contains 15 residues. With V trimmed by 3 bases and J by 2 bases, 5 bases remained unmatched. CDR3 sequence reads: CASSLGTTYTDTQYF. The DNA for the CDR3 is TGTGCCAGCAGCTTGGGGACTACCTACACAGATACGCAGTATTTT. Looking up the rest from reference TRBV7-2 and TRBJ2-3 gives the full variable domain: GAGVSQSPSNKVTEKGKDVELRCDPISGHTALYWYRQSLGQGLEFLIYFQGNSAPDKSGLPSDRFSAERTGGSVSTLTIQRTQQEDSAVYLCASSLGTTYTDTQYFGPGTRLTVL.

This clonotype was observed a handful of times. This chain connects TRBV2 to TRBJ2-4; TRBD2 matches 11 bases. Unmatched junction bases numbered 6, after V lost 6 bases and J lost 11 bases. The CDR3 length is 13 residues. Per germline, CDR1 SNHLY and CDR2 FYNNEI. The chain's CDR3 is CASRLTSGILQYF. DNA for the CDR3: TGTGCCAGCAGGCTGACTAGCGGGATTCTTCAGTACTTC. The variable domain in full, with the rest retrieved from reference TRBV2 and TRBJ2-4, is EPEVTQTPSHQVTQMGQEVILRCVPISNHLYFYWYRQILGQKVEFLVSFYNNEISEKSEIFDDQFSVERPDGSNFTLKIRSTKLEDSAMYFCASRLTSGILQYFGAGTRLSVL.

There are a few counts of this clonotype. V usage is TRBV29-1 and J usage is TRBJ1-4; tentative D call: TRBD1 (5 bases). Germline CDR1 reads SQVTM; CDR2 reads ANQGSEA. V lost 4 bases and J lost 4, with 16 bases in between. This CDR3 is 15 amino acids long. CDR3 DNA sequence: TGCAGCGTTGGGTATAGGGGAGGGGATAATGAAAAACTGTTTTTT. Translating it yields CSVGYRGGDNEKLFF.

The V and J genes are TRBV27 and TRBJ2-7; D may be TRBD1 (6 bases). CDR3 length: 14 residues. Germline CDR1 and CDR2: MNHEY and SMNVEV (reference sequence). The ends were cut back, 3 bases at V and 1 base at J, with 10 bases in the middle. The chain's CDR3 is CASSLTGTSYEQYF. Here the CDR3 DNA reads TGTGCCAGCAGTTTGACAGGCACATCCTACGAGCAGTACTTC.

In this sample, this clonotype turned up many times. The chain uses TRBV29-1 and TRBJ2-6, with D possibly being TRBD2 (6 bases). CDR1 and CDR2 from the germline V gene are SQVTM and ANQGSEA. The CDR3 sequence is 19 residues long. Trimming stripped 1 base from V and 0 bases from J, with 19 bases between. The CDR3 spells CSVEAPYRDLGSGANVLTF. DNA for the CDR3: TGCAGCGTTGAAGCTCCTTACCGGGACTTGGGCTCTGGGGCCAACGTCCTGACTTTC.

Only a few counts were recorded for this clonotype. The chain carries TRBV20-1 and TRBJ2-5; no reliable D call. Matching the DNA end better, TRBJ2-7 makes the J call doubtful. The CDR3 covers 14 residues. The germline V gene encodes CDR1 DFQATT and CDR2 SNEGSKA (reference sequence). The CDR3 reads CSAPDRVTNYEQYF. The CDR3, as DNA: TGCAGTGCTCCGGACCGTGTGACCAACTACGAGCAGTACTTC.

This clonotype was counted a few times. The chain recombines TRBV20-1 with TRBJ1-4, with D possibly matching TRBD1 (5 bases). Deletions cut 0 bases from V and 4 bases from J, with 18 bases between. Germline V lookup: CDR1 DFQATT, CDR2 SNEGSKA (reference sequence). This CDR3 comprises 17 residues. CDR3 sequence: CSARDRETGPLNEKLFF. CDR3 nucleotide sequence: TGCAGTGCTAGAGATCGGGAAACGGGACCGCTTAATGAAAAACTGTTTTTT.

The gene calls are TRBV5-1 and TRBJ2-7; D not certain. The CDR3 consists of 13 residues. V was pared by 4 bases and J by 4 bases, with 12 bases between. Per germline, CDR1 SGHRS and CDR2 YFSETQ. CDR3: CASSVSDNYEQYF. The CDR3 bases are TGCGCCAGCAGCGTTTCAGACAATTACGAGCAGTACTTC.

J is TRBJ2-5 and V is TRBV18, with 13 bases aligning to TRBD2. The end of the DNA fits TRBJ2-1 better, so the J call may be wrong. Germline loops: CDR1 KGHSH, CDR2 LQKENI. CDR3 length equals 17 residues. The CDR3 DNA reads TGTGCCAGCTCACCAATCCCGGGACTAGCGGGGATAAATGAGCAGTTCTTC. Its translation: CASSPIPGLAGINEQFF.

The sample holds one count of this clonotype. This chain uses TRBV7-9 with TRBJ2-3, with D unresolved. This CDR3 has 17 residues. Germline loops: CDR1 SEHNR, CDR2 FQNEAQ (reference sequence). V was shortened by 2 bases and J by 6 bases, with 21 bases between the two germline ends. CDR3 in amino acids: CASSLLDFGPHQDTQYF. The CDR3 DNA is TGTGCCAGCAGCTTATTGGATTTCGGACCACACCAGGATACGCAGTATTTT.

The V gene is TRBV20-1, the J gene TRBJ2-7, with 9 positions matching TRBD2. Germline V gene sequence: CDR1 DFQATT, CDR2 SNEGSKA (reference sequence). CDR3 length equals 14 residues. J lost 7 bases, V lost 1 base, and 8 bases had no gene match. CDR3 protein: CSARGGTSRLEQYF. The CDR3 DNA follows: TGCAGTGCTAGAGGCGGGACTAGCCGGTTAGAGCAGTACTTC.

Only a few counts were recorded for this clonotype. The gene calls are TRBV9 and TRBJ2-1; D is ambiguous. V lost 0 bases and J 4 bases, leaving 8 bases between the germline ends. The CDR3 covers 14 residues. The V gene's germline CDR1 is SGDLS and CDR2 YYNGEE. The CDR3 DNA reads TGTGCCAGCAGCGTAGCGCCTCCTTACAATGAGCAGTTCTTC. Translated, it gives CASSVAPPYNEQFF.

The chain combines TRBV20-1 with TRBJ2-2; 7 nucleotides agree with TRBD2. Germline values: CDR1 DFQATT, CDR2 SNEGSKA (reference sequence). CDR3 length: 16 amino acids. After removal of 6 bases from V and 4 bases from J, the junction contained 14 bases not matched to a gene. CDR3 nucleotide sequence: TGCAGTGCCAGGGAGGGACGAGCGGGGCTCACCGGGGAGCTGTTTTTT. Translation: CSAREGRAGLTGELFF.

This clonotype was seen ten or more times. This sequence joins TRBV20-1 and TRBJ2-7; no clear D. The V gene's germline CDR1 is DFQATT and CDR2 SNEGSKA (reference sequence). The CDR3 has 15 residues. V was trimmed by 0 bases and J by 4 bases, leaving 16 bases between them. CDR3 amino acids: CSARERPILDYEQYF. CDR3 coding DNA: TGCAGTGCTAGAGAGAGACCCATCCTAGATTACGAGCAGTACTTC.

This chain connects TRBV13 to TRBJ1-3, with D unresolved. CDR1 is PRHDT, CDR2 FYEKMQ, per germline (reference sequence). CDR3 length equals 14 residues. V was cut by 0 bases and J by 4 bases, with 7 bases left in between. CDR3 residues: CASSLGRRGNTIYF. As DNA, the CDR3 is TGTGCCAGCAGCTTAGGCCGTAGGGGAAACACCATATATTTT. Based on the CDR3 plus reference TRBV13 and TRBJ1-3, the full variable domain is AAGVIQSPRHLIKEKRETATLKCYPIPRHDTVYWYQQGPGQDPQFLISFYEKMQSDKGSIPDRFSAQQFSDYHSELNMSSLELGDSALYFCASSLGRRGNTIYFGEGSWLTVV.

The chain combines TRBV6-2 or TRBV6-3 with TRBJ2-4; 9 nucleotides align to TRBD1. The V gene end was trimmed by 6 bases and the J gene end by 6 bases; junction bases not matched to a gene: 6. Germline CDR1 MNHEY, CDR2 SVGEGT. The CDR3 length is 14 residues. The CDR3 coding sequence is TGTGCCAGCAGATCCGGGACAGGGCTAAACATTCAGTACTTC. This sequence encodes CASRSGTGLNIQYF.

This clonotype has a handful of counts. V gene TRBV6-6 combines with J gene TRBJ2-7, with 10 nucleotides matching TRBD2. Germline-derived CDR1 and CDR2 are MNHNY and SVGAGI (reference sequence). The length of the CDR3 is 15 residues. The V segment lost 5 bases and the J segment 5 bases; nucleotides outside the gene matches: 9. The CDR3 reads CASSRLAGAPDEQYF. CDR3 in DNA: TGTGCCAGCAGTCGCCTAGCGGGAGCCCCCGACGAGCAGTACTTC.

The chain couples TRBV27 to TRBJ2-5; D perhaps matches TRBD1 (5 bases). Germline assignment: CDR1 MNHEY and CDR2 SMNVEV (reference sequence). V was pared by 6 bases and J by 5 bases, with 19 bases between. This CDR3 has 15 residues. CDR3 amino acids: CASRPGGAFRETQYF. CDR3 in DNA: TGTGCCAGCAGACCGGGTGGGGCGTTTAGGGAGACCCAGTACTTC.

This clonotype appeared a few times. The chain recombines TRBV5-1 with TRBJ1-5; no clear D. Germline loops: CDR1 SGHRS, CDR2 YFSETQ. This CDR3 is built from 16 residues. V was pared by 0 bases and J by 2 bases, with 12 bases between. The CDR3 nucleotides read TGCGCCAGCAGCTTGGCCGTACCGGTTTGCAATCAGCCCCAGCATTTT. It is translated as CASSLAVPVCNQPQHF.

V gene TRBV20-1 combines with J gene TRBJ2-3; a possible D gene is TRBD2 (6 bases). This CDR3 region has 16 residues. The V end was cut by 3 bases, the J end by 2 bases, with 18 bases between. Germline-derived CDR1 and CDR2 are DFQATT and SNEGSKA (reference sequence). The CDR3 sequence is CSASADSGLTTDTQYF. The CDR3 DNA reads as TGCAGTGCTAGCGCCGACTCGGGACTTACCACAGATACGCAGTATTTT.

The V gene is TRBV15, the J gene TRBJ1-4; 9 bases agree with TRBD1. The CDR3 runs to 13 residues. Per the germline V gene, CDR1 is LNHNV and CDR2 is YYDKDF (reference sequence). Germline trimming cut 9 bases from V and 8 bases from J; bases unmatched to any gene: 7. As DNA, the CDR3 is TGTGCCACTAAATACAGGGGGCGCGAAAAACTGTTTTTT. It translates to CATKYRGREKLFF.

The genes are TRBV20-1 and TRBJ2-1; 9 bases map to TRBD2. The V segment lost 5 bases and the J segment 3 bases; nucleotides outside the gene matches: 11. The CDR3 is 16 residues long. The germline V gene has CDR1 DFQATT and CDR2 SNEGSKA (reference sequence). CDR3 in amino acids: CSAPDPTSGDYNEQFF. As DNA, the CDR3 is TGCAGTGCTCCAGACCCGACTAGCGGAGACTACAATGAGCAGTTCTTC.